Below are 27 T cell receptor beta chains sequenced from a single sample in a study of blood T cell repertoires in COVID-19. Data came from immunoSEQ multiplex PCR; TCRdb stores just in-frame clones and leaves some out. Of some 300,000 clones in the sample, approximately 90% are singletons; the top ten hold roughly 2%. Material for sequencing was PBMCs or T cells enriched from blood (not recorded which). The receptors were gathered from a woman aged 60 to 75 in a cohort exposed to, infected with or recovered from COVID-19 (not recorded which).

The sample holds a few counts of this clone. The V call is TRBV11-3, the J call TRBJ2-3; tentative D call: TRBD1 (6 bases). Per germline, CDR1 SGHNT and CDR2 YENEEA. There are 18 residues in the CDR3. The germline V and J ends were trimmed by 3 bases and 0 bases, with 19 bases remaining between them. The CDR3 bases are TGTGCCAGCAGCTTGGGGGCAGGTGGGGGCCCTAGCACAGATACGCAGTATTTT. This encodes CASSLGAGGGPSTDTQYF. Full variable domain (rest looked up from reference TRBV11-3 and TRBJ2-3): EAGVVQSPRYKIIEKKQPVAFWCNPISGHNTLYWYLQNLGQGPELLIRYENEEAVDDSQLPKDRFSAERLKGVDSTLKIQPAELGDSAVYLCASSLGAGGGPSTDTQYFGPGTRLTVL.

This rearrangement joins TRBV15 to TRBJ1-1; 10 bases align to TRBD1. V shed 5 bases and J 4 bases; nucleotides not matched to a gene: 10. This CDR3 contains 16 residues. Germline CDR1 is LNHNV and CDR2 is YYDKDF (reference sequence). In DNA form, the CDR3 reads TGTGCCACCAGCGGCGGACAGGGGGTTAGAGGCACTGAAGCTTTCTTT. This gives the protein CATSGGQGVRGTEAFF. Full variable domain (outside the CDR3, taken from reference TRBV15 and TRBJ1-1): DAMVIQNPRYQVTQFGKPVTLSCSQTLNHNVMYWYQQKSSQAPKLLFHYYDKDFNNEADTPDNFQSRRPNTSFCFLDIRSPGLGDTAMYLCATSGGQGVRGTEAFFGQGTRLTVV.

The chain carries TRBV5-1 and TRBJ1-2; the match to TRBD1 covers 7 bases. The germline V gene has CDR1 SGHRS and CDR2 YFSETQ. Trimming removed 2 bases from V and 8 bases from J; junction bases left unmatched: 9. CDR3 length: 14 amino acids. DNA of the CDR3: TGCGCCAGCAGCTTAGGGACAGCCCTCCGAGGCTACACCTTC. This codes for CASSLGTALRGYTF.

The V and J genes are TRBV28 and TRBJ2-7; 9 positions agree with TRBD1. Unmatched junction bases numbered 10, after V lost 6 bases and J lost 4 bases. The length of the CDR3 is 15 residues. The V gene's germline CDR1 is MDHEN and CDR2 SYDVKM. CDR3 DNA: TGTGCCAGCAGCCCTGGGACAGGGCCGAATTACGAGCAGTACTTC. Encoded protein: CASSPGTGPNYEQYF.

Written as DNA, the CDR3 is TGTGCCAGCAGCTTAGTGGCGGGGGCTGAAGCTTTCTTT. Translating gives CASSLVAGAEAFF. The rearrangement links TRBV7-6 to TRBJ1-1; a weak D match, TRBD1 (5 bases). The V and J ends lost 1 base and 6 bases respectively, with 9 bases between them. The CDR3 is 13 amino acids. Per germline, CDR1 SGHVS and CDR2 FNYEAQ. The entire variable domain, with the rest obtained from reference TRBV7-6 and TRBJ1-1, is as follows: GAGVSQSPRYKVTKRGQDVALRCDPISGHVSLYWYRQALGQGPEFLTYFNYEAQQDKSGLPNDRFSAERPEGSISTLTIQRTEQRDSAMYRCASSLVAGAEAFFGQGTRLTVV.

The chain combines TRBV7-8 with TRBJ2-2; TRBD2 agrees at 13 bases. CDR1 is SGHVS and CDR2 is FQNEAQ in the germline V gene. The CDR3 covers 18 residues. V gave up 5 bases and J gave up 4 bases; unmatched junction bases: 10. CDR3 loop: CASSPRTSGRESTGELFF. The CDR3 nucleotides read TGTGCCAGCAGCCCTCGGACTAGCGGGAGAGAAAGCACCGGGGAGCTGTTTTTT.

This clone was seen only a few times. The J gene is TRBJ2-1, the V gene TRBV24-1, with TRBD2 matching over 10 bases. CDR3 length equals 15 residues. Trimming took 3 bases from V and 9 from J; bases not matched to a gene: 7. Germline CDR1 KGHDR, CDR2 SFDVKD. DNA for the CDR3: TGTGCCACCAGTGATCCGGGACTAGCGTTCAGTGAGCAGTTCTTC. It is translated as CATSDPGLAFSEQFF.

This rearrangement joins TRBV6-4 to TRBJ2-5, with D possibly being TRBD1 (6 bases). Germline V gene data show CDR1 as MRHNA and CDR2 as SNTAGT. V was trimmed by 5 bases and J by 3 bases, leaving 7 bases between them. The CDR3 consists of 12 residues. CDR3 amino acids: CASSKGEETQYF. CDR3 nucleotides: TGTGCCAGCAGTAAGGGGGAAGAGACCCAGTACTTC.

This chain joins TRBV14 and TRBJ2-1; D possibly corresponds to TRBD2 (5 bases). The germline gives CDR1 SGHDN, CDR2 FVKESK. V was shortened by 3 bases and J by 0 bases, with 12 bases between the two germline ends. The CDR3 consists of 16 residues. The CDR3 DNA sequence: TGTGCCAGCAGCCAGAAGAGGAGCGGCTCCTACAATGAGCAGTTCTTC. Amino acids: CASSQKRSGSYNEQFF.

The V call is TRBV6-2 or TRBV6-3, the J call TRBJ2-7; D not certain. The CDR3 length is 15 residues. CDR1 MNHEY and CDR2 SVGEGT come from the germline V gene. Trimming removed 5 bases at V and 0 bases at J, with 14 bases between. CDR3 coding DNA: TGTGCCAGCAGTCCATACAGCCTTGACTCCTACGAGCAGTACTTC. This sequence encodes CASSPYSLDSYEQYF.

With respect to this clone: Other DNA sequences from this sample encode an identical CDR3 as well. V is TRBV5-4 and J is TRBJ2-5; a weak D match, TRBD1 (5 bases). V was shortened by 2 bases and J by 1 base, with 9 bases between the two germline ends. CDR3 length equals 14 residues. Germline V lookup: CDR1 SGHNT, CDR2 YYREEE (reference sequence). The CDR3 loop reads CASSLAGIQETQYF. The CDR3 nucleotides read TGTGCCAGCAGCTTAGCAGGGATCCAAGAGACCCAGTACTTC.

This clone came up once. The chain carries TRBV27 and TRBJ2-3; TRBD2 might be the D (5 bases). The V gene lost 5 bases and the J gene lost 2 bases, with 8 bases spanning the gap. This CDR3 is 13 amino acids long. CDR1 and CDR2 from the germline V gene are MNHEY and SMNVEV (reference sequence). The CDR3 here is CASSNGLTDTQYF. For the CDR3, the DNA is TGTGCCAGCAGTAACGGACTCACAGATACGCAGTATTTT.

This clone showed up just once. The J gene is TRBJ2-1, the V gene TRBV3-1 (or the pseudogene TRBV3-2); TRBD2 agrees at 7 bases. Losses at the gene ends were 0 bases for V and 9 bases for J; bases not matched to a gene: 8. The CDR3 length is 15 residues. Germline CDR1 and CDR2: LGHDT and YNNKEL (reference sequence). The CDR3 region is CASSQELARNVEQFF. The CDR3 DNA reads as TGTGCCAGCAGCCAAGAACTAGCGAGGAACGTTGAGCAGTTCTTC.

The chain is built from TRBV19 and TRBJ1-1, with 8 bases that match TRBD1. CDR3 length: 14 residues. V gave up 6 bases and J gave up 4 bases; unmatched junction bases: 7. CDR1 is LNHDA, CDR2 SQIVND, per germline (reference sequence). CDR3 protein: CASRSGQGPTEAFF. The CDR3 bases are TGTGCCAGTAGGAGTGGACAGGGCCCCACTGAAGCTTTCTTT.

This chain's CDR3 is CASSLGAGQSYGYTF. CDR3 nucleotide sequence: TGTGCCAGCAGCTTGGGGGCGGGACAGTCGTATGGCTACACCTTC. The V gene is TRBV7-8, the J gene TRBJ1-2; 7 bases are shared with TRBD1. The CDR3 runs to 15 residues. CDR1 is SGHVS, CDR2 FQNEAQ, per germline. Losses at the gene ends were 3 bases for V and 5 bases for J; bases not matched to a gene: 9. Combining the CDR3 with reference TRBV7-8 and TRBJ1-2 gives the whole variable domain GAGVSQSPRYKVAKRGQDVALRCDPISGHVSLFWYQQALGQGPEFLTYFQNEAQLDKSGLPSDRFFAERPEGSVSTLKIQRTQQEDSAVYLCASSLGAGQSYGYTFGSGTRLTVV.

A single count supports this clone. The V gene is TRBV9, the J gene TRBJ1-5, with D possibly being TRBD1 (6 bases). This CDR3 has 14 residues. From germline, CDR1 is SGDLS and CDR2 YYNGEE. V lost 0 bases and J lost 5, with 9 bases in between. CDR3 in DNA: TGTGCCAGCAGCGTAGCAGGGGACGATCAGCCCCAGCATTTT. Translating gives CASSVAGDDQPQHF.

This clone is a singleton in its sample. The chain links TRBV11-3 to TRBJ2-3, with 9 bases lining up with TRBD2. The trim removed 4 bases at V and 1 base at J, leaving 3 bases unmatched. This CDR3 region has 15 residues. Per the germline V gene, CDR1 is SGHNT and CDR2 is YENEEA. The CDR3 nucleotides are TGTGCCAGCAGCTCCTTAGCGGGAGGCACAGATACGCAGTATTTT. It encodes CASSSLAGGTDTQYF.

The CDR3 sequence: CASSLLASGDYEQYF. CDR3 nucleotides: TGTGCCAGCAGCTTGCTCGCCTCAGGGGACTACGAGCAGTACTTC. This chain links TRBV5-5 with TRBJ2-7, with TRBD1 as a possible D gene (6 bases). V lost 1 base to trimming and J lost 3 bases, with 14 bases between them. The CDR3 spans 15 residues. In germline, CDR1 is SGHKS, CDR2 YYEKEE (reference sequence).

V usage is TRBV11-2 and J usage is TRBJ2-1, with TRBD2 matching over 13 bases. Germline V gene sequence: CDR1 SGHAT, CDR2 FQNNGV. The CDR3 totals 13 residues. Losses at the gene ends were 5 bases for V and 15 bases for J; bases not matched to a gene: 7. Written as DNA, the CDR3 is TGTGCCAGCAGCCCGAGCGGACTAGCGGGAGTGTTCTTC. This gives the protein CASSPSGLAGVFF.

V gene TRBV7-2 combines with J gene TRBJ1-2, with 8 bases lining up with TRBD1. Germline V gives CDR1 SGHTA, CDR2 FQGNSA. The CDR3 totals 15 residues. With 1 base clipped from V and 6 bases from J, the junction kept 7 bases outside the gene matches. This CDR3 is CASSLEPGQGHGYTF. CDR3 nucleotide sequence: TGTGCCAGCAGCTTAGAACCCGGACAGGGACATGGCTACACCTTC.

The V and J genes are TRBV27 and TRBJ1-3; 8 nucleotides line up with TRBD1. V lost 6 bases, J lost 4 bases, and 11 bases stayed unmatched. The length of the CDR3 is 16 residues. The germline CDR1 and CDR2 sequences are MNHEY and SMNVEV (reference sequence). Here the CDR3 DNA reads TGTGCCAGCAGCTCCGGACAGGGACTATTAGGAAACACCATATATTTT. Translation gives CASSSGQGLLGNTIYF.

Here the CDR3 DNA reads TGTGCCAGCCGCGGGCCGTCGAACACCGGGGAGCTGTTTTTT. It is translated as CASRGPSNTGELFF. V is TRBV2 and J is TRBJ2-2; possible D gene TRBD2, 5 bases. Trimming stripped 8 bases from V and 0 bases from J, with 10 bases between. The CDR3 loop spans 14 amino acids. Germline lookup yields CDR1 SNHLY and CDR2 FYNNEI.

J is TRBJ1-5 and V is TRBV7-2; D is perhaps TRBD1 (5 bases). The length of the CDR3 is 15 residues. V lost 5 bases and J 1 base, leaving 12 bases between the germline ends. Germline V lookup: CDR1 SGHTA, CDR2 FQGNSA. CDR3 bases: TGTGCCAGCAGCAAAACGGGGGAGAGCAATCAGCCCCAGCATTTT. Its translation: CASSKTGESNQPQHF.

The rearrangement uses TRBV19 and TRBJ1-5; 10 bases align to TRBD1. Germline trimming cut 5 bases from V and 6 bases from J; bases unmatched to any gene: 7. The germline V gene encodes CDR1 LNHDA and CDR2 SQIVND (reference sequence). The CDR3 is 15 amino acids. The DNA for the CDR3 is TGTGCCAGTAGTCCGCTCTGGACAGGGGGTCAGCCCCAGCATTTT. It encodes CASSPLWTGGQPQHF.

The chain is built from TRBV24-1 and TRBJ1-2; 9 nucleotides agree with TRBD1. Looked up from germline, CDR1 is KGHDR and CDR2 is SFDVKD. The trim removed 5 bases at V and 8 bases at J, leaving 11 bases unmatched. The CDR3 contains 15 residues. Written as DNA, the CDR3 is TGTGCCACCAGTGCTTCCCTGACAGGGGGTGAAGGCTACACCTTC. It translates to CATSASLTGGEGYTF.

V usage is TRBV27 and J usage is TRBJ2-5, with TRBD2 matching 12 bases. V lost 6 bases, J lost 7 bases, and 12 bases stayed unmatched. Germline assignment: CDR1 MNHEY and CDR2 SMNVEV (reference sequence). The CDR3 spans 16 residues. The CDR3 bases are TGTGCCAGCAGACCGCTCGAGCTAGCGGGAGGGGGGACCCAGTACTTC. As protein: CASRPLELAGGGTQYF.

The J gene is TRBJ2-7, the V gene TRBV3-1 (or the pseudogene TRBV3-2); D is ambiguous. CDR1 is LGHDT, CDR2 YNNKEL, per germline (reference sequence). V was trimmed by 4 bases and J by 0 bases, leaving 13 bases between them. There are 15 residues in the CDR3. The CDR3 DNA reads TGTGCCAGCAGCCGAGATCAGCGTGCCTCCTACGAGCAGTACTTC. Translated, it gives CASSRDQRASYEQYF.